This T cell receptor beta chain stems from a study of shared clonotypes between healthy human individuals. Study-wide context: Every donor yielded three CD4 naive, three CD4 memory, two CD8 naive and one CD8 memory plate.

CDR1 is ENHRY and CDR2 is SYGVKD in the germline V gene. CDR3 length: 14 amino acids. Between the trimmed V and J ends, which lost 3 bases and 0 bases, there was a span of 9 bases. Turning to this clone: Its antigen is not identified. The sample holds other DNA sequences that translate to the same CDR3.

CD45RO negativity and positive selection for CCR7 defined naive CD8 cells, a population that excluded terminally differentiated effector memory CD45RA+ cells. Nashville, Tennessee was home to all donors, each a Caucasian adult. Some clones are missing from TCRdb's copy, which holds only in-frame ones; the method was immunoSEQ multiplex PCR. This sample carries over 2 million clones, just under 95% of them seen once, and the ten largest clones take 1.1%. Study-level results: A reduction in generation probabilities was seen for non-shared clonotypes relative to those shared by all four donors.

The chain carries TRBV10-3 and TRBJ2-7; TRBD2 might be the D (6 bases). Sequenced sample: naive CD8+ T cells sorted from blood. This sequence originates from a man aged 18 to 30 in good health. CDR3 in amino acids: CAISDGGTSYEQYF. The CDR3 DNA reads as TGTGCCATCAGTGATGGGGGGACCTCCTACGAGCAGTACTTC.